The 24 T cell receptor beta chains below come from one sample, sequenced in a study of T cell clonotyping in hematopoietic cell transplantation (dated by TCRdb to about 2021). The meaning of the sample's time point label: 30 days after allo-HCT. Libraries were made using the immunoSEQ multiplex PCR assay. TCRdb stores this immuneACCESS table with in-frame sequences only. Part of the clones is absent; in the studies checked, under half of the shortfall reflects unresolved V genes, and no reason is known for the rest. The sample yields about 8,000 clones; about 94% were counted once. Under 1.5% of the sample goes to the ten largest clones. The starting material was peripheral blood mononuclear cells, obtained 30 days after allogeneic stem cell transplant. These receptors originate from a male patient between 55 and 70 years old who had an allogeneic stem cell transplant from an unrelated donor, so T cells may come from the graft donor. Some clones in this sample may be carry-over from other donors' samples.

This clone was seen only once. The V gene is TRBV28, the J gene TRBJ2-1; 7 positions match TRBD2. The V and J ends lost 2 bases and 3 bases, in that order; junction bases with no gene match: 10. Germline CDR1 is MDHEN and CDR2 is SYDVKM. The CDR3 contains 17 residues. CDR3 region: CASSLGFRAGYYNEQFF. In DNA, the CDR3 is TGTGCCAGCAGTTTAGGATTCCGAGCGGGATACTACAATGAGCAGTTCTTC. Together with reference TRBV28 and TRBJ2-1, the CDR3 gives the full variable domain: DVKVTQSSRYLVKRTGEKVFLECVQDMDHENMFWYRQDPGLGLRLIYFSYDVKMKEKGDIPEGYSVSREKKERFSLILESASTNQTSMYLCASSLGFRAGYYNEQFFGPGTRLTVL.

The chain couples TRBV5-8 to TRBJ2-6, with D unclear. Germline assignment: CDR1 SGHTS and CDR2 YDEGEE. The CDR3 has 14 residues. V shed 1 base and J shed 2 bases, with 4 bases lying between them. CDR3 sequence reads: CASSLLAGANVLTF. CDR3 DNA: TGTGCCAGCAGCTTGTTGGCTGGGGCCAACGTCCTGACTTTC.

This clone was seen a single time. This chain connects TRBV7-9 to TRBJ1-1, with D possibly being TRBD1 (5 bases). Germline V gene sequence: CDR1 SEHNR, CDR2 FQNEAQ (reference sequence). Trimming pared 4 bases from V and 3 bases from J, leaving 12 bases between. The CDR3 runs to 14 residues. The CDR3 loop reads CASSSQGGDTEAFF. The DNA of the CDR3 is TGTGCCAGCAGCTCCCAGGGAGGGGACACTGAAGCTTTCTTT.

CDR3 nucleotides: TGTGCCAGCAGTGAAAGACAAGTTTATGGCTACACCTTC. The encoded protein is CASSERQVYGYTF. This sequence joins TRBV2 and TRBJ1-2; D is unclear. The V end was cut by 2 bases, the J end by 5 bases, with 9 bases between. CDR3 length: 13 amino acids. Germline loops: CDR1 SNHLY, CDR2 FYNNEI.

V gene TRBV30 combines with J gene TRBJ1-6; no reliable D call. CDR3 length equals 13 residues. Germline V CDR1 and CDR2: GTSNPN, SVGIG (reference sequence). V dropped 5 bases and J dropped 8 bases, with 13 bases sitting between them. The CDR3 nucleotides read TGTGCCTGGGGAGAGTGGCGGGATTCACCCCTCCACTTT. Amino acids: CAWGEWRDSPLHF.

This chain links TRBV6-5 with TRBJ1-5, with D possibly TRBD1 on 5 matching bases. Germline CDR1 is MNHEY and CDR2 is SVGAGI. CDR3 length: 16 amino acids. Trimming removed 0 bases at V and 3 bases at J, with 12 bases between. The CDR3 spells CASSYSSWGLNQPQHF. As DNA, the CDR3 is TGTGCCAGCAGTTACTCATCCTGGGGCCTCAATCAGCCCCAGCATTTT.

This clone was observed once. The V gene is TRBV6-6, the J gene TRBJ2-7; D possibly corresponds to TRBD1 (6 bases). This CDR3 has 13 residues. Between the trimmed V and J ends, which lost 6 bases and 2 bases, there was a span of 11 bases. CDR1 is MNHNY, CDR2 SVGAGI, per germline (reference sequence). CDR3 DNA sequence: TGTGCCAGCAGACCAGGACAGACCTACGAGCAGTACTTC. It is translated as CASRPGQTYEQYF.

The genes are TRBV10-3 and TRBJ2-7; possibly TRBD1 for D (6 bases). Germline loops: CDR1 ENHRY, CDR2 SYGVKD. The V end was cut by 10 bases, the J end by 0 bases, with 19 bases between. The CDR3 is 15 residues long. This CDR3 reads CANPIRTDSSYEQYF. CDR3 DNA sequence: TGTGCCAACCCCATTCGGACGGACAGCTCCTACGAGCAGTACTTC.

This rearrangement joins TRBV5-1 to TRBJ2-1; possibly TRBD1 or TRBD2 for D (5 bases each). The CDR3 loop spans 15 amino acids. Between the trimmed V and J ends, which lost 2 bases and 10 bases, there was a span of 19 bases. CDR1 and CDR2 from the germline V gene are SGHRS and YFSETQ. CDR3 protein: CASSFGGTQAEEQFF. The CDR3 DNA reads TGCGCCAGCAGCTTTGGTGGGACCCAAGCGGAGGAGCAGTTCTTC.

The chain couples TRBV29-1 to TRBJ2-6, with a weak D call TRBD2 (5 bases). The CDR3 extends over 17 amino acids. V lost 5 bases, J lost 5 bases, and 22 bases lay in between. Germline assignment: CDR1 SQVTM and CDR2 ANQGSEA. CDR3 region: CSVRLRLIQSRANVLTF. CDR3 in DNA: TGCAGCGTTCGCTTGAGACTAATACAAAGTCGGGCCAACGTCCTGACTTTC.

This clone was picked up one time. The chain uses TRBV5-1 and TRBJ2-7; a weak D match, TRBD1 (6 bases). Germline V lookup: CDR1 SGHRS, CDR2 YFSETQ. The length of the CDR3 is 15 residues. V was shortened by 0 bases and J by 6 bases, with 16 bases between the two germline ends. CDR3 sequence reads: CASSLEGQGLGEQYF. CDR3 coding DNA: TGCGCCAGCAGCTTGGAGGGGCAGGGGCTTGGCGAGCAGTACTTC.

This rearrangement joins TRBV4-3 to TRBJ1-1; D uncertain. Germline V CDR1 and CDR2: LGHNA, YSLEER. V shed 0 bases and J shed 7 bases, with 15 bases lying between them. The CDR3 consists of 15 residues. The CDR3 sequence: CASSQDLLLAGEAFF. CDR3 coding DNA: TGCGCCAGCAGCCAAGATCTTCTGCTCGCGGGTGAAGCTTTCTTT.

The rearrangement links TRBV9 to TRBJ2-1; the match to TRBD2 covers 9 bases. The J segment lost 4 bases and the V segment lost 3 bases, leaving 5 bases of the junction unmatched. Looked up from germline, CDR1 is SGDLS and CDR2 is YYNGEE. The CDR3 covers 15 residues. The chain's CDR3 is CASSGQREEYNEQFF. CDR3 nucleotide sequence: TGTGCCAGCAGCGGACAGCGGGAGGAATACAATGAGCAGTTCTTC.

J is TRBJ2-7 and V is TRBV10-3; D is possibly TRBD1 (6 bases). Germline V gene sequence: CDR1 ENHRY, CDR2 SYGVKD. The CDR3 totals 14 residues. The germline V and J ends were trimmed by 4 bases and 4 bases, with 14 bases remaining between them. The CDR3 sequence is CAISVGQLTYEQYF. DNA for the CDR3: TGTGCCATCAGTGTTGGACAGCTTACTTACGAGCAGTACTTC.

The chain recombines TRBV5-4 with TRBJ2-1, with 13 bases identical to TRBD2. From germline, CDR1 is SGHNT and CDR2 YYREEE (reference sequence). The V segment lost 4 bases and the J segment 10 bases; nucleotides outside the gene matches: 11. The CDR3 totals 16 residues. The CDR3 DNA follows: TGTGCCAGCAGCCCCCCACTAGCGGGAGGGCCTTGGGAGCAGTTCTTC. It yields the protein CASSPPLAGGPWEQFF.

V is TRBV5-6 and J is TRBJ2-1; D uncertain. The V and J ends lost 0 bases and 6 bases respectively, with 7 bases between them. This CDR3 is 13 amino acids long. CDR1 and CDR2 from the germline V gene are SGHDT and YYEEEE. The CDR3 sequence is CASSLGFPNEQFF. CDR3 coding DNA: TGTGCCAGCAGCTTGGGCTTCCCCAATGAGCAGTTCTTC. Drawing the rest from reference TRBV5-6 and TRBJ2-1, the complete variable domain is DAGVTQSPTHLIKTRGQQVTLRCSPKSGHDTVSWYQQALGQGPQFIFQYYEEEERQRGNFPDRFSGHQFPNYSSELNVNALLLGDSALYLCASSLGFPNEQFFGPGTRLTVL.

In the case of this clone: This same CDR3 is encoded by further DNA sequences in the sample. The chain combines TRBV4-3 with TRBJ2-3, with no clear D. Trimming pared 7 bases from V and 6 bases from J, leaving 20 bases between. The CDR3 consists of 15 residues. Germline CDR1 LGHNA, CDR2 YSLEER. The CDR3: CASTHRAFNEDTQYF. DNA for the CDR3: TGCGCCAGCACCCATAGAGCCTTTAATGAGGATACGCAGTATTTT.

The chain links TRBV7-9 to TRBJ2-5; TRBD1 is a possible D gene (5 bases). The ends were cut back, 8 bases at V and 1 base at J, with 14 bases in the middle. The CDR3 is 14 residues long. Germline V gives CDR1 SEHNR, CDR2 FQNEAQ (reference sequence). The CDR3 nucleotides read TGTGCCAGCGGCCTAGGTGGGGCCCAAGAGACCCAGTACTTC. Translation gives CASGLGGAQETQYF.

V gene TRBV30 combines with J gene TRBJ2-5; D remains unclear. The DNA end favors TRBJ2-7, so the J call may be wrong. There are 11 residues in the CDR3. Germline assignment: CDR1 GTSNPN and CDR2 SVGIG (reference sequence). In DNA form, the CDR3 reads TGTGCCTGGAGTGTACAGTACGAGCAGTACTTC. It translates to CAWSVQYEQYF.

The CDR3 DNA follows: TGTGCCAGCAGTTTATTAGACGGTTATCAGCCCCAGCATTTT. It yields the protein CASSLLDGYQPQHF. The rearrangement joins TRBV27 to TRBJ1-5, with D unclear. V was pared by 1 base and J by 5 bases, with 9 bases between. Looked up from germline, CDR1 is MNHEY and CDR2 is SMNVEV (reference sequence). This CDR3 is built from 14 residues.

This clone was observed once. The chain carries TRBV5-4 and TRBJ2-7; no reliable D call. This CDR3 contains 15 residues. The germline CDR1 and CDR2 sequences are SGHNT and YYREEE (reference sequence). V gave up 7 bases and J gave up 3 bases, with 20 bases separating them. CDR3 nucleotides: TGTGCCAGCGGTATCCACGACAAGTCCATCTACGAGCAGTACTTC. Translated: CASGIHDKSIYEQYF.

The J gene is TRBJ2-7, the V gene TRBV28; no definite D call. The CDR3 sequence is 14 residues long. The V gene lost 5 bases and the J gene lost 3 bases, with 14 bases spanning the gap. Germline V CDR1 and CDR2: MDHEN, SYDVKM. The CDR3 DNA follows: TGTGCCAGCAGTCCCCCGGGCTTAAACTACGAGCAGTACTTC. Translated, it gives CASSPPGLNYEQYF.

The rearrangement uses TRBV27 and TRBJ2-7; either TRBD1 or TRBD2 may fit D (5 bases each). The CDR3 runs to 13 residues. The V end was cut by 3 bases, the J end by 12 bases, with 18 bases between. The germline CDR1 and CDR2 sequences are MNHEY and SMNVEV (reference sequence). CDR3 loop: CASSFRSLGERYF. DNA of the CDR3: TGTGCCAGCAGTTTTCGGAGTTTGGGGGAACGGTACTTC.

In nucleotides, the CDR3 is TGTGCCAGCAGTGTCCGACAGGGAGGTGGCTACACCTTC. It yields the protein CASSVRQGGGYTF. This chain uses TRBV2 with TRBJ1-2; 7 bases map to TRBD1. Trimming at V came to 4 bases and at J to 7 bases, leaving 6 bases not matched to a gene. Germline V gives CDR1 SNHLY, CDR2 FYNNEI. The CDR3 contains 13 residues.